This T cell receptor (beta chain) comes out of a study of cytomegalovirus exposure and HLA in healthy donors. The overall study: In an early release, HLA-typed donors contributed some 80 million unique TCR sequences.

The PCR contained 60 Vbeta and 13 Jbeta primers. Some clones are missing from TCRdb's copy, which holds only in-frame ones; the method was immunoSEQ multiplex PCR. The sample lists about 200,000 clones; roughly 80% were seen once. The CDR3 contains 15 residues. The V gene end was trimmed by 8 bases and the J gene end by 9 bases; junction bases not matched to a gene: 15. In germline, CDR1 is MNHNY, CDR2 SVGAGI (reference sequence). General study findings and limits: Most TCR sequences proved rare, with some public TCRs found in many donors. It was reportedly the case that the classifier diagnosed cytomegalovirus status with high specificity and sensitivity.

On this clone itself: Its antigen is not identified.

The receptor was isolated from a girl aged 2 to 10 in good health and CMV-seronegative. The sample taken for sequencing was PBMCs. V and J are TRBV6-6 and TRBJ2-1; the match to TRBD2 covers 8 bases. The CDR3: CASSSSSGKLVEQFF. CDR3 in DNA: TGTGCCAGCTCTTCGAGTAGCGGGAAACTGGTTGAGCAGTTCTTC.